This T cell receptor beta chain derives from a study of cytomegalovirus exposure and HLA in healthy donors. Turning to the study itself: Earlier sequencing of about 179 million T cells yielded 90 million to 140 million unique TCR beta sequences. Study-level results: Reportedly, HLA-A and HLA-B alleles of most subjects were accurately predicted from TCR beta.

Remarks on this clone: The target antigen is unknown.

A multiplex PCR was run with 60 Vbeta primers and 13 Jbeta primers. Assay: immunoSEQ multiplex PCR; the TCRdb copy retains only in-frame clones and omits some. The sample records approximately 190,000 clones, approximately 82% being singletons. The CDR3 totals 19 residues. Trimming pared 1 base from V and 0 bases from J, leaving 21 bases between. In germline, CDR1 is SGHTA, CDR2 FQGTGA. This chain uses TRBV7-3 with TRBJ1-1, with D unclear. Sequenced sample: PBMCs. The clonotype comes from a woman under 30 in good health and CMV-seropositive. The CDR3 spells CASSLSNMPRREMNTEAFF. DNA of the CDR3: TGTGCCAGCAGCTTAAGCAATATGCCTAGACGCGAAATGAACACTGAAGCTTTCTTT.